The T cell receptor (beta chain) described here comes from a study of blood T cells in healthy people across ages. General study points: Higher naive T cell percentage went strongly together with higher TCR beta diversity.

There were healthy Caucasian individuals from Russia, aged roughly 6 to 90, serving as donors. A J-beta primer mix and a sample-barcoded 5' primer were used in a second PCR of about 7 to 12 cycles. TCRdb re-called the 5' RACE reads with MiXCR, one entry per CDR3 protein. The table has over 600,000 distinct CDR3 sequences, about 61% seen once. Comment on this clonotype: Its antigen is not identified.

This CDR3 spans 19 amino acids. The V and J ends lost 3 bases and 4 bases respectively, with 26 bases between them. Germline values: CDR1 SGHAT, CDR2 FQNNGV. The source is a man between 40 and 49 years old in good health. V usage is TRBV11-2 and J usage is TRBJ2-3; D is possibly TRBD2 (7 bases). Sequenced material: blood. CDR3 sequence: CASSFFGPSTGGKADTQYF. The DNA of the CDR3 is TGTGCCAGCAGCTTTTTTGGTCCCTCCACGGGGGGCAAGGCAGATACGCAGTATTTT.